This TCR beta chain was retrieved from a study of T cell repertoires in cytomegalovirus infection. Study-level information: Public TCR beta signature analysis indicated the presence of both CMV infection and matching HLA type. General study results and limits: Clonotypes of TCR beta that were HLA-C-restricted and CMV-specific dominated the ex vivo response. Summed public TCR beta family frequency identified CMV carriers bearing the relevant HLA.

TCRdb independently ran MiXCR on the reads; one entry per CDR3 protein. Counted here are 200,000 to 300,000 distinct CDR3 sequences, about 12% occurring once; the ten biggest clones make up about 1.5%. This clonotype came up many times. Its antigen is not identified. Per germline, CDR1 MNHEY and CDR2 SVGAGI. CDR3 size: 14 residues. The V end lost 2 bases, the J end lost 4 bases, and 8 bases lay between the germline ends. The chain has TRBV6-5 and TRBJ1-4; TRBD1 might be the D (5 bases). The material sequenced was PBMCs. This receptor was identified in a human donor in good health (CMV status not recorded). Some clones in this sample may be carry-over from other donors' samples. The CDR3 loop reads CASSYGGINEKLFF. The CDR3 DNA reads TGTGCCAGCAGTTACGGGGGGATTAATGAAAAACTGTTTTTT.